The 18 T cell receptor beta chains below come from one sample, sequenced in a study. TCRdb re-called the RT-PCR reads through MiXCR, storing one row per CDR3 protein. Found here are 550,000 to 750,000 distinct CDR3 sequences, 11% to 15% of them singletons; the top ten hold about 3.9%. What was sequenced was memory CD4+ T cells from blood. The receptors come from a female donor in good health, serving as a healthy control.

In DNA form, the CDR3 reads TGTGCCAGCTCACCGACAGGGACTGAGGCAGATACGCAGTATTTT. It encodes CASSPTGTEADTQYF. The V call is TRBV18, the J call TRBJ2-3; D may be TRBD1 (7 bases). The V gene's germline CDR1 is KGHSH and CDR2 LQKENI. V shed 3 bases and J shed 4 bases, with 14 bases lying between them. The CDR3 runs 15 residues.

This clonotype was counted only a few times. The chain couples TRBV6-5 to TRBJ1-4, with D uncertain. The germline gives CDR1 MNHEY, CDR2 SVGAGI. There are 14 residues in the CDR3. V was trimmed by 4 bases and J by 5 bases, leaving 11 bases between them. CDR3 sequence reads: CASSLDGYNEKLFF. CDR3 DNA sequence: TGTGCCAGCAGTTTAGATGGGTACAATGAAAAACTGTTTTTT.

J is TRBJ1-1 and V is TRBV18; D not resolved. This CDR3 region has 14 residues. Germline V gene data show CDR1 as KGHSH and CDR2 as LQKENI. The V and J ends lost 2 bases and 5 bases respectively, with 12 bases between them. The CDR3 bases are TGTGCCAGCTCACCATCCCGGGAAAGAACTGAAGCTTTCTTT. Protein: CASSPSRERTEAFF. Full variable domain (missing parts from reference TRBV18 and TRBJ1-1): NAGVMQNPRHLVRRRGQEARLRCSPMKGHSHVYWYRQLPEEGLKFMVYLQKENIIDESGMPKERFSAEFPKEGPSILRIQQVVRGDSAAYFCASSPSRERTEAFFGQGTRLTVV.

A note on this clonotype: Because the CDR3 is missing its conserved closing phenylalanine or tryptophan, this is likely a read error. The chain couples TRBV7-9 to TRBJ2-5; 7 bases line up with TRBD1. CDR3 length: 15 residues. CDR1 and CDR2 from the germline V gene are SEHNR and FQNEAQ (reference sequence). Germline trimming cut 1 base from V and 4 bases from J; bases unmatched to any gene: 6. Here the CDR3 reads CASSLVAGGPETQYL. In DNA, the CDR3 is TGTGCCAGCAGCTTAGTAGCAGGGGGACCAGAGACCCAGTACTTA.

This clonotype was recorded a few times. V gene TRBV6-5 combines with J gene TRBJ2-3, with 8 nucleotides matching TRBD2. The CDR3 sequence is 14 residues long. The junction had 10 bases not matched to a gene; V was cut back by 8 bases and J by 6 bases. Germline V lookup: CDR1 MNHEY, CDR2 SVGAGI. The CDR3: CASRAGGGADTQYF. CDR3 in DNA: TGTGCCAGCCGCGCGGGGGGTGGAGCGGATACGCAGTATTTT.

CDR3 region: CASMALGGTEAFF. The DNA of the CDR3 is TGTGCCAGTATGGCCCTCGGGGGAACTGAAGCTTTCTTT. The chain carries TRBV19 and TRBJ1-1; TRBD1 is a possible D gene (5 bases). Trimming stripped 7 bases from V and 5 bases from J, with 14 bases between. The CDR3 runs 13 residues. The germline CDR1 and CDR2 sequences are LNHDA and SQIVND (reference sequence).

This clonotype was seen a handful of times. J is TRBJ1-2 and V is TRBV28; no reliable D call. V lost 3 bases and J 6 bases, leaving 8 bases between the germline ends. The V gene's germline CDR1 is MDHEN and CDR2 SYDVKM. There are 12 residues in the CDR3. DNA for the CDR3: TGTGCCAGCAGTTTGGGCCATAATGGCTACACCTTC. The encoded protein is CASSLGHNGYTF.

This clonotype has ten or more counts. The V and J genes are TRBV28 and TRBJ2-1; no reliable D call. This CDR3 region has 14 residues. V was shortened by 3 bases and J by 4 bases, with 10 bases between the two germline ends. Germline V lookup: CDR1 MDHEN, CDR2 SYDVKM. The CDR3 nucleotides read TGTGCCAGCAGTTTGGTAGGTCGATACAATGAGCAGTTCTTC. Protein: CASSLVGRYNEQFF.

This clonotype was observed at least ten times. The DNA of the CDR3 is TGTGCCAGCAGCTTAGCTGCGGAGACCCAGTACTTC. Translated, it gives CASSLAAETQYF. The V gene is TRBV7-6, the J gene TRBJ2-5, with no clear D. The CDR3 is 12 amino acids. Germline V gives CDR1 SGHVS, CDR2 FNYEAQ. Trimming cost V 0 bases and J 5 bases, with 4 bases left between them. The complete variable domain, with remaining parts taken from reference TRBV7-6 and TRBJ2-5, reads GAGVSQSPRYKVTKRGQDVALRCDPISGHVSLYWYRQALGQGPEFLTYFNYEAQQDKSGLPNDRFSAERPEGSISTLTIQRTEQRDSAMYRCASSLAAETQYFGPGTRLLVL.

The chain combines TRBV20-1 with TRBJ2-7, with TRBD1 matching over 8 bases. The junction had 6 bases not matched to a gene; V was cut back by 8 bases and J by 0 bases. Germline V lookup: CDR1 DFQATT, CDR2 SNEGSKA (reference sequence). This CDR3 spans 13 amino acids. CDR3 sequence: CSLDRENSYEQYF. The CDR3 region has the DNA TGCAGTTTGGACAGGGAAAACTCCTACGAGCAGTACTTC.

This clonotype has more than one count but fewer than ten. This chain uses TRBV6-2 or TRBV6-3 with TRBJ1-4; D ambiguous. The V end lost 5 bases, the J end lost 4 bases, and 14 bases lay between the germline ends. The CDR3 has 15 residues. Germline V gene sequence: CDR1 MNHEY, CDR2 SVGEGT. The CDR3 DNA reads TGTGCCAGCAGTGCCGGAGGAAGACGTAATGAAAAACTGTTTTTT. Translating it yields CASSAGGRRNEKLFF.

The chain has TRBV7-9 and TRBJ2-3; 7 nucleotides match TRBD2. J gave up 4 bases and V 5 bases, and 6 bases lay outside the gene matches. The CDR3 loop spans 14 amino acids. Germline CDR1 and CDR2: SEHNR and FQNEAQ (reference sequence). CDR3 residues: CASSPLSGADTQYF. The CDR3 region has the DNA TGTGCCAGCAGCCCCCTCAGCGGGGCAGATACGCAGTATTTT. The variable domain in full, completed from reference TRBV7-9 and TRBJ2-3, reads DTGVSQNPRHKITKRGQNVTFRCDPISEHNRLYWYRQTLGQGPEFLTYFQNEAQLEKSRLLSDRFSAERPKGSFSTLEIQRTEQGDSAMYLCASSPLSGADTQYFGPGTRLTVL.

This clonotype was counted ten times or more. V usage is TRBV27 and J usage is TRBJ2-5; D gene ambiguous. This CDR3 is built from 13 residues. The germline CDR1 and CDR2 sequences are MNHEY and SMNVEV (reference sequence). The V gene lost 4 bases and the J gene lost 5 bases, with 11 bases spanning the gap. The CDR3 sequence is CASSYLLGETQYF. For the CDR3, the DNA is TGTGCCAGCAGTTACCTCCTCGGCGAGACCCAGTACTTC.

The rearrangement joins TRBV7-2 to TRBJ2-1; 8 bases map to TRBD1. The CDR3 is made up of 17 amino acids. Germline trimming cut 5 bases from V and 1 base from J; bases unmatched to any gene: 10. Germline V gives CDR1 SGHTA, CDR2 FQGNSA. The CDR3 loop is CASSLLPQGASYNEQFF. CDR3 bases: TGTGCCAGCAGCCTACTCCCCCAGGGGGCGTCCTACAATGAGCAGTTCTTC.

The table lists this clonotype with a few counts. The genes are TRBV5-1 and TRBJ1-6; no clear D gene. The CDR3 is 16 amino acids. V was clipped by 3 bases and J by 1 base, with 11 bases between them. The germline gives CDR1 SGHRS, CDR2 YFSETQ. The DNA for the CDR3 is TGCGCCAGCAGCTCGGGAGGGATTTCCTATAATTCACCCCTCCACTTT. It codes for CASSSGGISYNSPLHF.

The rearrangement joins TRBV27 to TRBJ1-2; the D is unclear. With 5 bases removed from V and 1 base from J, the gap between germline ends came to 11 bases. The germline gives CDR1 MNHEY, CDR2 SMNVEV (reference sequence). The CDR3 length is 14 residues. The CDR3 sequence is CASSRAADNYGYTF. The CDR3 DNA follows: TGTGCCAGCAGTCGAGCGGCAGATAACTATGGCTACACCTTC.

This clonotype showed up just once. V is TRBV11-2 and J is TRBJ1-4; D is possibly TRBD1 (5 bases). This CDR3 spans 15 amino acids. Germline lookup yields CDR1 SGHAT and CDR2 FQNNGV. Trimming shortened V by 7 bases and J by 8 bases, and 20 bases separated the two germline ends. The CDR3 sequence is CASTEVRGIREKLFF. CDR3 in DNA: TGTGCCAGCACGGAAGTTCGGGGGATTCGGGAAAAACTGTTTTTT. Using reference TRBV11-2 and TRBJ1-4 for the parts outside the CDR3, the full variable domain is EAGVAQSPRYKIIEKRQSVAFWCNPISGHATLYWYQQILGQGPKLLIQFQNNGVVDDSQLPKDRFSAERLKGVDSTLKIQPAKLEDSAVYLCASTEVRGIREKLFFGSGTQLSVL.

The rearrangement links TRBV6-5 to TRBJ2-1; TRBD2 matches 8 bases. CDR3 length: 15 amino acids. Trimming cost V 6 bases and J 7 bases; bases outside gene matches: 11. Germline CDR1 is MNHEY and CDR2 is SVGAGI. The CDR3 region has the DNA TGTGCCAGCAGCCGACTGCCGGGGGGGAAAAATGAGCAGTTCTTC. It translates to CASSRLPGGKNEQFF.